The rows below give T cell receptor beta chains drawn from one sample of a study of identical twins. One entry per CDR3 protein, called by TCRdb with MiXCR from the 5' RACE reads. The data show about 730,000 distinct CDR3 sequences, around 20% seen once. This sample was also put to use in a study of T cells expressing NK-cell markers.

The sample consisted of PBMCs. The source of these receptors is a woman younger than 35 in good health. The CDR3 runs from the conserved cysteine through the conserved F or W. The order of the fields is D gene, J gene, V gene, clone size, CDR3 length, CDR3 protein, CDR3 DNA. The D gene is left open where the match is weak. The listing skips clone size in some rows; elsewhere it reads once, few, many or a size class.

NA TRBJ2-2 TRBV6-8 NA 13 CASSYSILGELFF TGTGCCAGCAGTTACTCGATACTAGGGGAGCTGTTTTTT
NA TRBJ2-3 TRBV9 many 14 CASSVTPGGDTQYF TGTGCCAGCAGCGTTACCCCCGGGGGCGATACGCAGTATTTT
NA TRBJ2-7 TRBV20-1 NA 13 CSARDRESYEQYF TGCAGTGCTAGAGACCGGGAAAGCTACGAGCAGTACTTC
NA TRBJ2-3 TRBV6-5 NA 15 CASSYSSSGTDTQYF TGTGCCAGCAGTTACTCTAGTAGCGGCACAGATACGCAGTATTTT
NA TRBJ2-3 TRBV7-6 few 15 CASSLAVNPKDTQYF TGTGCCAGCAGCTTAGCAGTGAACCCCAAAGATACGCAGTATTTT
NA TRBJ2-1 TRBV6-1 NA 15 CASMVKGSRIDEQFF TGTGCCAGCATGGTAAAAGGGTCCCGCATTGATGAGCAGTTCTTC
NA TRBJ2-1 TRBV12-3/TRBV12-4 NA 14 CASIATQGRDEQFF TGTGCCAGCATCGCGACCCAGGGTAGGGATGAGCAGTTCTTC
NA TRBJ1-6 TRBV7-2 NA 14 CASSSTARVSPLHF TGTGCCAGCAGCTCCACCGCAAGGGTATCACCCCTCCACTTT
NA TRBJ2-7 TRBV7-6 many 16 CASSLFSSGPTYEQYF TGTGCCAGCAGCTTATTTTCATCCGGGCCAACCTACGAGCAGTACTTC
NA TRBJ1-5 TRBV12-3/TRBV12-4 NA 13 CASSLGSREPQHF TGTGCCAGCAGTTTGGGGTCCAGGGAGCCCCAGCATTTT
TRBD2 TRBJ2-1 TRBV11-2 NA 16 CASSSRTSGRVNEQFF TGTGCCAGCAGCTCAAGGACTAGCGGGAGGGTCAATGAGCAGTTCTTC
NA TRBJ2-1 TRBV20-1 NA 12 CSATTTYNEQFF TGCAGTGCTACTACTACGTACAATGAGCAGTTCTTC
TRBD2 TRBJ2-5 TRBV5-1 NA 18 CASSFLRAGFDSRETQYF TGCGCCAGCAGCTTTCTTCGAGCGGGGTTTGACTCAAGGGAGACCCAGTACTTC
TRBD1 TRBJ1-1 TRBV20-1 NA 12 CSAQGQGSEAFF TGCAGTGCTCAGGGACAGGGATCTGAAGCTTTCTTT
NA TRBJ2-2 TRBV4-3 NA 16 CASSQSPGVGTGELFF TGCGCCAGCAGCCAATCACCGGGAGTCGGGACCGGGGAGCTGTTTTTT
TRBD2 TRBJ2-3 TRBV20-1 few 14 CSATSGGATDTQYF TGCAGTGCCACCAGCGGGGGGGCTACAGATACGCAGTATTTT
NA TRBJ1-1 TRBV20-1 NA 13 CSARLDPNTEAFF TGCAGTGCTAGGTTGGACCCGAACACTGAAGCTTTCTTT
NA TRBJ2-5 TRBV4-3 NA 16 CASSQSPAGRVETQYF TGCGCCAGCAGCCAAAGCCCCGCGGGAAGGGTGGAGACCCAGTACTTC
TRBD2 TRBJ2-1 TRBV5-1 NA 15 CASSLGLAGPNEQFF TGCGCCAGCAGCTTGGGACTAGCGGGCCCCAATGAGCAGTTCTTC
NA TRBJ2-7 TRBV20-1 NA 14 CSARKVGLTYEQYF TGCAGTGCTAGAAAGGTTGGCCTAACCTACGAGCAGTACTTC
NA TRBJ1-1 TRBV29-1 many 11 CSVQRDTEAFF TGCAGCGTCCAGCGGGACACTGAAGCTTTCTTT
TRBD2 TRBJ2-3 TRBV7-2 few 17 CASSPRTSGRHTDTQYF TGTGCCAGCAGCCCGAGAACTAGCGGGAGACACACAGATACGCAGTATTTT
NA TRBJ2-7 TRBV29-1 NA 16 CSVVRGAHPFLYEQYF TGCAGCGTTGTGCGTGGTGCCCATCCATTTCTCTACGAGCAGTACTTC
NA TRBJ2-3 TRBV12-3/TRBV12-4 few 16 CASRLNRARSRDTQYF TGTGCCAGCAGACTAAACCGGGCCCGGAGCAGAGATACGCAGTATTTT
TRBD2 TRBJ2-3 TRBV27 few 14 CASRPTGGRYTQYF TGTGCCAGCAGACCCACCGGGGGGAGGTATACGCAGTATTTT
TRBD2 TRBJ2-7 TRBV13 NA 15 CASSLLTSGTYEQYF TGTGCCAGCAGCTTACTGACTAGCGGAACCTACGAGCAGTACTTC
NA TRBJ2-7 TRBV20-1 many 10 CSAATGEQYF TGCAGTGCTGCCACGGGCGAGCAGTACTTC
NA TRBJ2-7 TRBV13 many 13 CASSLGPTYEQYF TGTGCCAGCAGCTTAGGACCCACCTACGAGCAGTACTTC
NA TRBJ2-7 TRBV7-9 NA 14 CASSLTSNLYEQYF TGTGCCAGCAGCTTAACGAGCAACCTCTACGAGCAGTACTTC
NA TRBJ2-7 TRBV27 few 13 CASSATGPYEQYF TGTGCCAGCAGTGCGACAGGCCCCTACGAGCAGTACTTC
NA TRBJ2-5 TRBV20-1 NA 14 CSARSGGYQETQYF TGCAGTGCTAGGAGTGGGGGGTACCAAGAGACCCAGTACTTC
TRBD1 TRBJ2-7 TRBV4-2 few 15 CASSQDLGQVSYRYF TGTGCCAGCAGCCAAGATCTGGGACAGGTATCCTACCGGTACTTC
NA TRBJ2-5 TRBV12-3/TRBV12-4 few 12 CASRGEPETQYF TGTGCCAGCAGGGGCGAGCCGGAGACCCAGTACTTC
TRBD1 TRBJ2-7 TRBV6-6 few 13 CASSRQGIYEQYF TGTGCCAGCAGTAGACAGGGTATATACGAGCAGTACTTC
NA TRBJ2-2 TRBV7-3 NA 13 CASSLNPSGELFF TGTGCCAGCAGCTTAAATCCTTCCGGGGAGCTGTTTTTT
NA TRBJ2-3 TRBV5-6 NA 13 CASSLLSGQTQYF TGTGCCAGCAGCTTACTGAGCGGTCAAACGCAGTATTTT
NA TRBJ2-5 TRBV27 NA 16 CASSSRQETTQETQYF TGTGCCAGCAGTTCCCGACAGGAGACAACGCAAGAGACCCAGTACTTC
NA TRBJ2-5 TRBV20-1 NA 13 CSANFGAQETQYF TGCAGTGCTAACTTCGGGGCCCAAGAGACCCAGTACTTC
TRBD2 TRBJ2-1 TRBV7-9 NA 16 CASSPRGGEGGVEQFF TGTGCCAGCAGCCCCCGAGGAGGGGAGGGTGGTGTTGAGCAGTTCTTC
NA TRBJ1-1 TRBV12-3/TRBV12-4 many 13 CASSFFGDTEAFF TGTGCCAGCAGTTTCTTCGGGGACACTGAAGCTTTCTTT
NA TRBJ2-2 TRBV3-1 NA 15 CASSQDRAARGELFF TGTGCCAGCAGCCAAGATAGGGCTGCGAGAGGGGAGCTGTTTTTT
TRBD1 TRBJ2-7 TRBV11-2 few 14 CASSDRVTTGEQYF TGTGCCAGCAGCGACAGGGTGACAACGGGCGAGCAGTACTTC
NA TRBJ2-5 TRBV21-1 NA 15 CASSKARGQKETQYF TGTGCCAGCAGCAAAGCGCGGGGGCAGAAAGAGACCCAGTACTTC
NA TRBJ2-2 TRBV2 NA 13 CASSEQNTGELFF TGTGCCAGCAGTGAACAGAACACCGGGGAGCTGTTTTTT
TRBD2 TRBJ2-1 TRBV29-1 many 15 CSVGAGGMSYNEQFF TGCAGCGTTGGTGCGGGAGGGATGTCCTACAATGAGCAGTTCTTC
NA TRBJ1-4 TRBV20-1 NA 15 CSAIPRAGADEKLFF TGCAGTGCTATACCCCGTGCGGGGGCCGATGAAAAACTGTTTTTT